This T cell receptor beta chain was recorded in a study of T cell clonality in common variable immunodeficiency. Study-level results: The cause of increased CVID clonality remains unclear without subpopulation sequencing. CVID subjects shared fewer TCRbeta clones than healthy controls did.

This clone was observed many times. Its cognate antigen is unknown. The read halts 3 residues ahead of the CDR3 end, with the missing end drawn from the germline J gene. Control and CVID samples contributed equal amounts of genomic DNA. Sequencing used immunoSEQ multiplex PCR; TCRdb keeps in-frame clones, though not all of them. The sample contains approximately 45,000 clones, none occurring once; approximately 2% lies in the top ten. Germline lookup yields CDR1 DFQATT and CDR2 SNEGSKA (reference sequence). The CDR3 is made up of 14 amino acids. This TCR came from a person between 18 and 75 years old in good health. This chain connects TRBV20-1 to TRBJ1-3; tentatively, D is TRBD1 (6 bases). Specimen: peripheral blood mononuclear cells. The CDR3: CSAAPMTGTNAIYF. CDR3 DNA, as far as it was read: TGCAGTGCTGCACCAATGACAGGAACCAACGCC.